The text below deals with one T cell receptor (beta chain). The antigen remains undetermined. A much larger clone is a single base away; this may be a read error. The V gene's germline CDR1 is SGHTA and CDR2 FQGNSA. This CDR3 is built from 13 residues. From genomic DNA, two-round multiplex PCR was used to amplify TCR beta CDR3. TRBV and TRBJ genes each had their own specific primers in first-round PCR. TCRdb reanalysed the multiplex PCR reads using MiXCR and keeps one entry per CDR3 protein. The data contain 15,000 to 20,000 distinct CDR3 sequences, 26% of them singletons. The sample is drawn from a study of prognosis after radiotherapy for stage I lung cancer. Study-wide context: Newly diagnosed primary stage I lung tumors were present in about 13 patients, and oligometastatic NSCLC after surgical resection of the primary tumor was present in about five patients.

Study observations and caveats: The study left the tumor specificity of the expanded TCR clones undetermined.

The V and J genes are TRBV7-2 and TRBJ2-1; no reliable D call. This specimen was PBMCs, taken before or after stereotactic body radiation therapy (not recorded which). This clonotype originated in a donor aged 50 or older with non-small cell lung cancer. The CDR3 sequence: CASSLIRNNERFF. The CDR3, as DNA: TGTGCCAGCAGCTTAATTAGGAACAATGAGCGGTTCTTC.